This TCR beta chain was identified in a study of T cell responses to AZD1222 COVID-19 vaccine. Profiling relied on immunoSEQ multiplex PCR, and the TCRdb table lists in-frame clones only, not all of them. The table includes about 140,000 clones, 80% to 95% detected once. This CDR3 is built from 19 residues. V dropped 5 bases and J dropped 0; count of bases not matched to a gene: 16. Germline CDR1 reads SEHNR; CDR2 reads FQNEAQ (reference sequence). This clone came up once. Antigen: not known. Study outcomes and limitations: Among spike-specific TCRs, nearly half reportedly target unmutated variant regions.

The receptor comes from an adult who received the AZD1222 COVID-19 vaccine. The source material was peripheral blood, sampled 28 days after the second AZD1222 dose. The chain couples TRBV7-9 to TRBJ2-1; 7 bases are a match to TRBD1. The CDR3 reads CASSTDRRPILRSYNEQFF. The CDR3 DNA sequence: TGTGCCAGCAGCACGGACAGGCGCCCTATCTTACGCTCCTACAATGAGCAGTTCTTC.